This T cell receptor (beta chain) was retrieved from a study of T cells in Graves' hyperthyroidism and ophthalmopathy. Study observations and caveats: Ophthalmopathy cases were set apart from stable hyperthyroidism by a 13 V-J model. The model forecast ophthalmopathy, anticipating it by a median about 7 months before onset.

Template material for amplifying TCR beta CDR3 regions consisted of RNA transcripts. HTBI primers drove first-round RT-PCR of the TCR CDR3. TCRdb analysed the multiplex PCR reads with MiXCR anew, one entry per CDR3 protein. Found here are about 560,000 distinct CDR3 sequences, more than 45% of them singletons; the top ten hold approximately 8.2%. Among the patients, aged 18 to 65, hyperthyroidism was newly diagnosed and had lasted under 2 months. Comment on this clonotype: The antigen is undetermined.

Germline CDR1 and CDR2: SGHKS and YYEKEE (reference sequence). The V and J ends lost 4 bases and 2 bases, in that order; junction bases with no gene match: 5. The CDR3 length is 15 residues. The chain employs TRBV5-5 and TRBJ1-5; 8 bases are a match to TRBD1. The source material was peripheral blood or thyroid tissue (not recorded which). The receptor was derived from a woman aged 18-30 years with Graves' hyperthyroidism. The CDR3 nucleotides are TGTGCCAGCAGCACGGACAGGGCCGGCAATCAGCCCCAGCATTTT. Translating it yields CASSTDRAGNQPQHF.